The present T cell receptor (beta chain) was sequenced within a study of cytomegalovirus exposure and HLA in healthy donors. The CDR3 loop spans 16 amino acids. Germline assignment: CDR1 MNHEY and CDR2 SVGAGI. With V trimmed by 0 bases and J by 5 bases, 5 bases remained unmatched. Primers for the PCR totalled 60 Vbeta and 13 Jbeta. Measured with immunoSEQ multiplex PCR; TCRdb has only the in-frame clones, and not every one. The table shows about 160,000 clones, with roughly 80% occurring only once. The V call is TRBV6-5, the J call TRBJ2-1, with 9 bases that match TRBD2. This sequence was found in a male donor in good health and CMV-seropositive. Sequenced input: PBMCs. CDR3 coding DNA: TGTGCCAGCAGTTACTCCACTAGCGGGTGGGACAATGAGCAGTTCTTC. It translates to CASSYSTSGWDNEQFF.